This T cell receptor (beta chain) appears in the sequencing data of a study of a mutant IDH1 vaccine in newly diagnosed glioma. Points from the study as a whole: Vaccine-induced immune responses occurred in roughly 93% of patients. Variations in leading peripheral T cell clonotypes appeared to have no connection with pseudoprogression.

Worth noting for this clone: What it binds is not known.

Generated by immunoSEQ multiplex PCR, the TCRdb table keeps only in-frame clones and is missing some. The sample consists of about 92,000 clones, about 83% of them appearing once. The time point was: baseline, week 1 (first vaccination visit). Documented treatment: pre-vaccination baseline after standard-of-care therapy. Germline CDR1 MNHNY, CDR2 SVGAGI (reference sequence). The CDR3 is 16 amino acids. V was trimmed by 6 bases and J by 0 bases, leaving 15 bases between them. The rearrangement uses TRBV6-6 and TRBJ2-1, with D maybe TRBD2 (5 bases). This specimen consisted of PBMCs, obtained from a glioma patient treated with radiotherapy, temozolomide or both. This TCR was recovered from a woman aged 45-59 years with glioma. Here the CDR3 DNA reads TGTGCCAGCAGCCCTCGAACGGCGGGCTCCTACAATGAGCAGTTCTTC. Protein product: CASSPRTAGSYNEQFF.